This TCR beta chain was captured in a study of shared clonotypes between healthy human individuals. Whole-study context: Each donor's CD8 memory used one plate, CD8 naive two, each CD4 subset three.

Several immunoSEQ plates held equal portions of the genomic DNA taken from each subset. Assay used: immunoSEQ multiplex PCR; TCRdb lists only in-frame clones, some missing. The repertoire includes over 850,000 clones, around 82% of them detected once, and around 0.6% sits in the top ten. The CDR3 is 18 residues long. Germline loops: CDR1 ENHRY, CDR2 SYGVKD. V lost 11 bases to trimming and J lost 6 bases, with 34 bases between them. The chain has TRBV10-3 and TRBJ1-1, with TRBD1 as a possible D gene (5 bases). Sequences were obtained from memory CD4+ T cells from PBMCs. The subset was: CD45RA-negative fraction. The TCR originated in a man younger than 35 in good health. Some clones in this sample may be carry-over from other donors' samples. CDR3 nucleotides: TGTGCCCCCCCTTTGACCTGGGGGACGCAGACCAATGGAGCTGAAGCTTTCTTT. Its protein product is CAPPLTWGTQTNGAEAFF.